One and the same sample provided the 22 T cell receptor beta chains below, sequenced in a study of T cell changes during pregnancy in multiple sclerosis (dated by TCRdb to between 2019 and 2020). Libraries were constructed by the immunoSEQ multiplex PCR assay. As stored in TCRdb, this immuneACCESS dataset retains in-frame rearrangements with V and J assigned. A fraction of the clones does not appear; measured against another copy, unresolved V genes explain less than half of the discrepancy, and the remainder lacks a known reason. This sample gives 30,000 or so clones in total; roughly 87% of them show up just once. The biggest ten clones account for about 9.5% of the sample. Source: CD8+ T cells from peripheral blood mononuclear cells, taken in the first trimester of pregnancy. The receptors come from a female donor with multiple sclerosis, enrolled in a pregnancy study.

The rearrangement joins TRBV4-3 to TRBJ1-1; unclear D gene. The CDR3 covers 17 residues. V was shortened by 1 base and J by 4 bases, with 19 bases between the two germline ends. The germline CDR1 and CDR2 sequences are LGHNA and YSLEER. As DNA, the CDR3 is TGCGCCAGCAGCCAAGCCGAGGGCTCTCGGTGGGGCACTGAAGCTTTCTTT. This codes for CASSQAEGSRWGTEAFF.

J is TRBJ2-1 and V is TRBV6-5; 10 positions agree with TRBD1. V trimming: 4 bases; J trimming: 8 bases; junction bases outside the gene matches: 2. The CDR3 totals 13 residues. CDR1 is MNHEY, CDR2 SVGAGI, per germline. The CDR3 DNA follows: TGTGCCAGCAGTTTAGGACAGGGGGATGAGCAGTTCTTC. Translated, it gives CASSLGQGDEQFF.

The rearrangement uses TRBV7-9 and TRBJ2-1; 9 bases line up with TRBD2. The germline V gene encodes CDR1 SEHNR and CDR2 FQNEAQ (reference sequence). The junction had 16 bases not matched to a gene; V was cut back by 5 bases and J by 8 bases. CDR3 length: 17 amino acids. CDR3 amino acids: CASSGDDLAGIWDEQFF. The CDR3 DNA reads TGTGCCAGCAGCGGGGATGATCTAGCGGGGATCTGGGATGAGCAGTTCTTC.

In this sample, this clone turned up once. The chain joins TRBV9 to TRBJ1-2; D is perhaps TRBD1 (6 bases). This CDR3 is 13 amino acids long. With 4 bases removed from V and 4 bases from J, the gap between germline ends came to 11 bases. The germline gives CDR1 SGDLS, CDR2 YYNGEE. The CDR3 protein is CASSPGQTYGYTF. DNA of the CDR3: TGTGCCAGCAGCCCCGGACAGACCTATGGCTACACCTTC. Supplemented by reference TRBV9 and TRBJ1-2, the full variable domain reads DSGVTQTPKHLITATGQRVTLRCSPRSGDLSVYWYQQSLDQGLQFLIQYYNGEERAKGNILERFSAQQFPDLHSELNLSSLELGDSALYFCASSPGQTYGYTFGSGTRLTVV.

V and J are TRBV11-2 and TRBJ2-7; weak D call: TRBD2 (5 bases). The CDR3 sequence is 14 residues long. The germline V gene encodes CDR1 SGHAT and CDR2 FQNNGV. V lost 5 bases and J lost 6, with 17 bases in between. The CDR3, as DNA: TGTGCCAGCAGCGGAGCCTTCGGGGATCCCGAGCAGTACTTC. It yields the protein CASSGAFGDPEQYF.

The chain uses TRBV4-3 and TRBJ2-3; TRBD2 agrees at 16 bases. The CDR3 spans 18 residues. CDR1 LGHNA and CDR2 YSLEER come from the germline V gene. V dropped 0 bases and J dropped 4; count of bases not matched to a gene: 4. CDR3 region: CASSQEGTSGGEADTQYF. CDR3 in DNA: TGCGCCAGCAGCCAAGAAGGGACTAGCGGGGGGGAGGCAGATACGCAGTATTTT.

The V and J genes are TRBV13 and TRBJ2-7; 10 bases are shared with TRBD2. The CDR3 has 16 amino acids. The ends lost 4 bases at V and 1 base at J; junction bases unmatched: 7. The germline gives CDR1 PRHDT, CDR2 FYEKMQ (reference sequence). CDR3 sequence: CASSSQLAGPSYEQYF. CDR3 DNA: TGTGCCAGCAGCTCTCAACTAGCGGGGCCATCCTACGAGCAGTACTTC. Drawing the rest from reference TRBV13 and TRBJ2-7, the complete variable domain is AAGVIQSPRHLIKEKRETATLKCYPIPRHDTVYWYQQGPGQDPQFLISFYEKMQSDKGSIPDRFSAQQFSDYHSELNMSSLELGDSALYFCASSSQLAGPSYEQYFGPGTRLTVT.

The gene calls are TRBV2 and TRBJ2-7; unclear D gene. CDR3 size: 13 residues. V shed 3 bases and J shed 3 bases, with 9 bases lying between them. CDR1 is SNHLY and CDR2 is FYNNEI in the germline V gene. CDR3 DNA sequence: TGTGCCAGCAGTGATGTGAACTACTACGAGCAGTACTTC. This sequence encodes CASSDVNYYEQYF.

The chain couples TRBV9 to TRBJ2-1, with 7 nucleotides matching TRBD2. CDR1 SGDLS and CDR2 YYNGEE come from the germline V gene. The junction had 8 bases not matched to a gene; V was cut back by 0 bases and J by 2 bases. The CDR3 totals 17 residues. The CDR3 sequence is CASSVDPSSGAYNEQFF. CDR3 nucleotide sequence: TGTGCCAGCAGCGTAGATCCCTCAAGCGGGGCCTACAATGAGCAGTTCTTC.

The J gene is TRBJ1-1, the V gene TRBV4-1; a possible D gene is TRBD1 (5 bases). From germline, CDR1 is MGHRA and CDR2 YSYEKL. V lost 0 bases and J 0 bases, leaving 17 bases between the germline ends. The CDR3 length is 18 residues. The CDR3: CASSQEESGEGVNTEAFF. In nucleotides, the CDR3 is TGCGCCAGCAGCCAAGAGGAATCGGGGGAGGGTGTGAACACTGAAGCTTTCTTT.

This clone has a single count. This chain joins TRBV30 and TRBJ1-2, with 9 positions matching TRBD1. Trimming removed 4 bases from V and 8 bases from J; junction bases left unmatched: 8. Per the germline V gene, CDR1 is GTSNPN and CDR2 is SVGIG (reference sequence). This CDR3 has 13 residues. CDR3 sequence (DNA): TGTGCCTGGACCCTATGGACAGGGGACGGCTACACCTTC. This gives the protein CAWTLWTGDGYTF.

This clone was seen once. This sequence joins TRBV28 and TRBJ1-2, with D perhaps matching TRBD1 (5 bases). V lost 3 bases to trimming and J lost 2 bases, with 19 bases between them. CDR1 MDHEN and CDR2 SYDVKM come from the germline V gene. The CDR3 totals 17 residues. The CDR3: CASSFRDSPDLNYGYTF. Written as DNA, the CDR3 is TGTGCCAGCAGTTTTCGAGACAGTCCCGACCTCAACTATGGCTACACCTTC.

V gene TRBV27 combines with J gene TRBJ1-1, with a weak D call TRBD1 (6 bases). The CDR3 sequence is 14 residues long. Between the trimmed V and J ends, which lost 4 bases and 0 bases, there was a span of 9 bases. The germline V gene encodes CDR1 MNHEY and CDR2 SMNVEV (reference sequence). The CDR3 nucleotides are TGTGCCAGCAGTTCCGGACAGTTGAACACTGAAGCTTTCTTT. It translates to CASSSGQLNTEAFF.

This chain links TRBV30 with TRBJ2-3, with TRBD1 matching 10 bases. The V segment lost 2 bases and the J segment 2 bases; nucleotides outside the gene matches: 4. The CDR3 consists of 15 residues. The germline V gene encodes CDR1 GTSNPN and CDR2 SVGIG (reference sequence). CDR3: CAWSSGTGVTDTQYF. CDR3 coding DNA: TGTGCCTGGAGTTCCGGGACAGGGGTCACAGATACGCAGTATTTT. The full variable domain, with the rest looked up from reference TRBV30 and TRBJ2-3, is SQTIHQWPATLVQPVGSPLSLECTVEGTSNPNLYWYRQAAGRGLQLLFYSVGIGQISSEVPQNLSASRPQDRQFILSSKKLLLSDSGFYLCAWSSGTGVTDTQYFGPGTRLTVL.

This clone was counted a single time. CDR3 coding DNA: TGTGCCAGTAGTTATGCGGGGGGGCAGGAGGAGACCCAGTACTTC. Translated, it gives CASSYAGGQEETQYF. The rearrangement links TRBV19 to TRBJ2-5; 9 bases are a match to TRBD2. V lost 5 bases and J lost 5; bases outside the gene matches: 9. Germline V gene sequence: CDR1 LNHDA, CDR2 SQIVND (reference sequence). The length of the CDR3 is 15 residues.

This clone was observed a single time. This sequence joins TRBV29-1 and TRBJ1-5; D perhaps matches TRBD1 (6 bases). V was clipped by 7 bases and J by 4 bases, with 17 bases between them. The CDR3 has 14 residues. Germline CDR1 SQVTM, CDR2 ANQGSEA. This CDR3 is CSATPGEGNQPQHF. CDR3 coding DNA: TGCAGCGCAACCCCAGGGGAGGGGAATCAGCCCCAGCATTTT.

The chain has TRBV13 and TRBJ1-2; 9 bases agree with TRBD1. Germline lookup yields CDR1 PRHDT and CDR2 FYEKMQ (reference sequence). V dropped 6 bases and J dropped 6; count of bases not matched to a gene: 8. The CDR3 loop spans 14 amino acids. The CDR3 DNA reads TGTGCCAGCAGTTCTCCGACAGGGGGGAATGGCTACACCTTC. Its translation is CASSSPTGGNGYTF.

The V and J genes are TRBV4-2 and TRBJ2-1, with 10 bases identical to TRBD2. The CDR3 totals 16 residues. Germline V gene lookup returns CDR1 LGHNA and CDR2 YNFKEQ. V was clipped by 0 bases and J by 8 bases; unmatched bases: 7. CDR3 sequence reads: CASSQDGASGGYEQFF. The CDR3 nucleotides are TGTGCCAGCAGCCAAGATGGGGCTAGCGGGGGTTATGAGCAGTTCTTC.

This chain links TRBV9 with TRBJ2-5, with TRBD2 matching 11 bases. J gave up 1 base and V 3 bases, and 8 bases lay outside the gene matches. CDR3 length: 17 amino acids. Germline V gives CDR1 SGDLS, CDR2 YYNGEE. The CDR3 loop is CASSAWGLAAAQETQYF. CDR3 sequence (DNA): TGTGCCAGCAGCGCCTGGGGACTAGCGGCCGCCCAAGAGACCCAGTACTTC.

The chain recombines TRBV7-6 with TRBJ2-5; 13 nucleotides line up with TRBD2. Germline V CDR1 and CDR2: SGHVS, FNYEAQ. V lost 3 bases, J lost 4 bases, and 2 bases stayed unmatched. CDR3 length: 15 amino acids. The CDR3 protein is CASSFGTSGVETQYF. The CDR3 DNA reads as TGTGCCAGCAGCTTTGGGACTAGCGGGGTAGAGACCCAGTACTTC.

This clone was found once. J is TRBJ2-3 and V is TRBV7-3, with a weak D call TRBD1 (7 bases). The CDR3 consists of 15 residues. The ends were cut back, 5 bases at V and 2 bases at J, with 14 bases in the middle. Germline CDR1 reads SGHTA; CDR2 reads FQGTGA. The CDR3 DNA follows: TGTGCCAGCAGCCTTCAGGGGGGAAACACAGATACGCAGTATTTT. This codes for CASSLQGGNTDTQYF.

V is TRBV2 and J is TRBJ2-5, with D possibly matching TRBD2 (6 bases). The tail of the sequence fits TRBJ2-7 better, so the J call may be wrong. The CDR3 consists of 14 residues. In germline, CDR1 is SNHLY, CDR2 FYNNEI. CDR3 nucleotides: TGTGCCAGCAGTGAACACGGGAGCTCCTACGAGCAGTACTTC. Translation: CASSEHGSSYEQYF.